This T cell receptor beta chain was identified during a study of blood T cell repertoires in COVID-19. Looking at the study overall: Sites in the United States, Italy and Spain provided acute and convalescent COVID-19 samples. From T cells, B-cell-depleted T cells, or PBMCs came the material, which was cDNA or gDNA.

Per the original data handling: Counts of nucleated cells, estimated from reference gene primer amplification, were obtained. Produced via immunoSEQ multiplex PCR; TCRdb's table is partial and in-frame only. Clonal size and the V and J genes are those of that table, whereas D and trimming came from the DNA. The repertoire includes some 270,000 clones, approximately 83% of them detected once, and approximately 9.9% sits in the top ten. Trimming pared 4 bases from V and 3 bases from J, leaving 13 bases between. Germline values: CDR1 SGHKS, CDR2 YYEKEE (reference sequence). CDR3 length: 15 amino acids. This clone occurred a few times.

This chain links TRBV5-5 with TRBJ1-4; no definite D call. Sequenced sample: peripheral blood. The origin of this receptor is a woman in her 70s with acute or convalescent COVID-19. CDR3 in amino acids: CASSARGGSNEKLFF. CDR3 DNA: TGTGCCAGCAGCGCCCGCGGCGGATCTAATGAAAAACTGTTTTTT.